The 7 T cell receptor beta chains listed next were all sequenced from one sample in a study of identical twins. TCRdb processed the 5' RACE reads anew with MiXCR; each CDR3 protein has one entry. The sample shows roughly 1.6 million distinct CDR3 sequences, under 35% of them seen only once. Source material: cord blood. These receptors all come from a newborn girl in good health.

V usage is TRBV5-1 and J usage is TRBJ2-2; TRBD2 agrees at 8 bases. This CDR3 has 14 residues. CDR1 is SGHRS, CDR2 YFSETQ, per germline. V shed 5 bases and J 4 bases; nucleotides not matched to a gene: 4. This chain's CDR3 is CASRLAGLTGELFF. CDR3 nucleotide sequence: TGCGCCAGCAGGCTAGCGGGCCTCACCGGGGAGCTGTTTTTT.

This clonotype was seen a single time. The genes are TRBV6-6 and TRBJ2-2; D perhaps matches TRBD1 (6 bases). CDR3 length equals 16 residues. CDR1 and CDR2 from the germline V gene are MNHNY and SVGAGI (reference sequence). The V gene lost 7 bases and the J gene lost 7 bases, with 22 bases spanning the gap. CDR3 in DNA: TGTGCCAGCAACATTGGACAGCTCCCTACCCACGGGGAGCTGTTTTTT. Translated: CASNIGQLPTHGELFF.

This chain joins TRBV29-1 and TRBJ1-1; D not resolved. The CDR3 totals 13 residues. CDR1 and CDR2 (germline): SQVTM, ANQGSEA. V lost 7 bases to trimming and J lost 1 base, with 13 bases between them. This chain's CDR3 is CSALTRTNTEAFF. CDR3 DNA: TGCAGCGCCTTGACACGGACGAACACTGAAGCTTTCTTT.

The sample holds many counts of this clonotype. This sequence joins TRBV29-1 and TRBJ1-2, with D unclear. The V end was cut by 0 bases, the J end by 8 bases, with 16 bases between. Germline V CDR1 and CDR2: SQVTM, ANQGSEA. The CDR3 covers 14 residues. The CDR3 nucleotides read TGCAGCGTTGAAGATCAGGTTCCCCGAGGGGGCTACACCTTC. As protein: CSVEDQVPRGGYTF.

This clonotype appeared many times. This sequence joins TRBV10-3 and TRBJ1-2, with no clear D. The CDR3 runs 13 residues. The V end lost 2 bases, the J end lost 3 bases, and 7 bases lay between the germline ends. CDR1 ENHRY and CDR2 SYGVKD come from the germline V gene. CDR3 nucleotide sequence: TGTGCCATCAGTGAGACGCAGGACTATGGCTACACCTTC. The encoded protein is CAISETQDYGYTF.

V usage is TRBV28 and J usage is TRBJ1-2, with D maybe TRBD1 (6 bases). There are 13 residues in the CDR3. Trimming removed 3 bases from V and 8 bases from J, with 13 bases in between. Germline assignment: CDR1 MDHEN and CDR2 SYDVKM. The CDR3 DNA reads TGTGCCAGCAGTTTTGAAGTGCAGGGGGGCTACACCTTC. It specifies CASSFEVQGGYTF.

This clonotype has more than one count but fewer than ten. The chain is built from TRBV5-1 and TRBJ2-1, with TRBD1 identical over 8 bases. V shed 6 bases and J 3 bases; nucleotides not matched to a gene: 5. Germline V gene data show CDR1 as SGHRS and CDR2 as YFSETQ. The CDR3 covers 14 residues. The CDR3 bases are TGCGCCAGCAATGCAGGGGGCCTCTACAATGAGCAGTTCTTC. Its translation: CASNAGGLYNEQFF. Together with reference TRBV5-1 and TRBJ2-1, the CDR3 gives the full variable domain: KAGVTQTPRYLIKTRGQQVTLSCSPISGHRSVSWYQQTPGQGLQFLFEYFSETQRNKGNFPGRFSGRQFSNSRSEMNVSTLELGDSALYLCASNAGGLYNEQFFGPGTRLTVL.